Each of the 32 T cell receptor beta chains below was sequenced from the same sample in a study of blood T cells in healthy people across ages. Using a J-beta primer mix together with a sample-barcoded 5' primer, a second PCR was run for 7 to 11 cycles. TCRdb recomputed calls from the 5' RACE reads with MiXCR, one row per CDR3 protein. The sample contains over 1,300,000 distinct CDR3 sequences, around 59% of which appear only once. Sequenced: blood. These receptors originate from a man aged 18 to 29 in good health.

This clonotype appeared once. This rearrangement joins TRBV3-1 to TRBJ2-1; tentatively, D is TRBD2 (5 bases). CDR3 length equals 13 residues. Trimming pared 1 base from V and 14 bases from J, leaving 15 bases between. CDR1 is LGHDT, CDR2 YNNKEL, per germline (reference sequence). CDR3 loop: CASSQVGSGQKFF. DNA for the CDR3: TGTGCCAGCAGCCAAGTTGGGAGCGGTCAAAAGTTCTTC.

The V call is TRBV27, the J call TRBJ1-1; 10 bases fit TRBD1. CDR3 length equals 16 residues. The V gene's germline CDR1 is MNHEY and CDR2 SMNVEV (reference sequence). The J segment lost 1 base and the V segment lost 4 bases, leaving 6 bases of the junction unmatched. The CDR3 sequence: CASSSRQGAKNTEAFF. The CDR3 DNA is TGTGCCAGCAGTTCTCGACAGGGGGCTAAGAACACTGAAGCTTTCTTT.

This clonotype was found a few times. This rearrangement joins TRBV11-1 to TRBJ1-1; D is uncertain. Germline V gene data show CDR1 as SGHAT and CDR2 as FQDESV (reference sequence). Deletions cut 1 base from V and 2 bases from J, with 8 bases between. This CDR3 is built from 14 residues. The CDR3 reads CASSLVNGNTEAFF. As DNA, the CDR3 is TGTGCCAGCAGCTTAGTTAACGGCAACACTGAAGCTTTCTTT.

This chain joins TRBV20-1 and TRBJ2-1, with 9 bases matching TRBD2. The CDR3 has 15 residues. CDR1 is DFQATT, CDR2 SNEGSKA, per germline (reference sequence). J gave up 4 bases and V 1 base, and 5 bases lay outside the gene matches. The CDR3 loop reads CSARGGLAQYNEQFF. The DNA of the CDR3 is TGCAGTGCTAGAGGGGGACTAGCCCAATACAATGAGCAGTTCTTC.

J is TRBJ2-3 and V is TRBV4-1, with 9 bases identical to TRBD2. The CDR3 has 16 amino acids. V gave up 4 bases and J gave up 0 bases; unmatched junction bases: 5. CDR1 and CDR2 from the germline V gene are MGHRA and YSYEKL. DNA for the CDR3: TGCGCCAGCAGCCGGAGACTAGCGGAAAGCACAGATACGCAGTATTTT. This codes for CASSRRLAESTDTQYF.

The chain joins TRBV7-9 to TRBJ1-2; perhaps TRBD1 as D (6 bases). Germline-derived CDR1 and CDR2 are SEHNR and FQNEAQ (reference sequence). CDR3 length equals 16 residues. V lost 1 base and J lost 0, with 12 bases in between. CDR3 residues: CASSLDRDKANYGYTF. In DNA form, the CDR3 reads TGTGCCAGCAGCTTAGACCGGGACAAAGCTAACTATGGCTACACCTTC.

The genes are TRBV12-3 or TRBV12-4 and TRBJ2-7; 8 bases match TRBD1. The CDR3 sequence is 15 residues long. Unmatched junction bases numbered 9, after V lost 5 bases and J lost 3 bases. CDR3 nucleotides: TGTGCCAGCAGTCCCAGCCCCGGGACAGGCTACGAGCAGTACTTC. This gives the protein CASSPSPGTGYEQYF.

The J gene is TRBJ2-4, the V gene TRBV4-3, with D perhaps TRBD1 (5 bases). The DNA end favors TRBJ2-7, so the J call may be wrong. The CDR3 spans 16 residues. Germline V gene sequence: CDR1 LGHNA, CDR2 YSLEER. The CDR3 nucleotides read TGCGCCAGCAGCCTAGGTGCCCAGGGAACTTTCTACGAGCAGTACTTC. It encodes CASSLGAQGTFYEQYF.

The V call is TRBV7-9, the J call TRBJ2-1, with unresolved D. The germline V gene encodes CDR1 SEHNR and CDR2 FQNEAQ (reference sequence). The CDR3 is 13 residues long. Between the trimmed V and J ends, which lost 3 bases and 8 bases, there was a span of 11 bases. CDR3 nucleotides: TGTGCCAGCAGCTTCGTGGTCGCCGATGAGCAGTTCTTC. It encodes CASSFVVADEQFF.

This sequence joins TRBV2 and TRBJ2-1, with 12 positions matching TRBD2. The germline CDR1 and CDR2 sequences are SNHLY and FYNNEI. J gave up 8 bases and V 6 bases, and 8 bases lay outside the gene matches. The CDR3 extends over 15 amino acids. The CDR3 protein is CASSPGLAGTDEQFF. DNA for the CDR3: TGTGCCAGCAGCCCGGGACTAGCGGGTACGGATGAGCAGTTCTTC.

The CDR3 region is CASSYRDSKTQYF. CDR3 nucleotides: TGTGCCAGCAGCTACCGGGACTCGAAGACCCAGTACTTC. This rearrangement joins TRBV5-8 to TRBJ2-5; perhaps TRBD2 as D (6 bases). V was pared by 3 bases and J by 6 bases, with 12 bases between. This CDR3 region has 13 residues. CDR1 is SGHTS, CDR2 YDEGEE, per germline.

This clonotype was seen a single time. CDR3 sequence (DNA): TGTGCCAGCAGCCAAGCGGGAGTAGGAGGGGAGCTGTTTTTT. Its protein is CASSQAGVGGELFF. The chain employs TRBV4-2 and TRBJ2-2; TRBD2 is a possible D gene (6 bases). This CDR3 has 14 amino acids. V lost 1 base and J lost 8, with 11 bases in between. CDR1 is LGHNA, CDR2 YNFKEQ, per germline.

This chain connects TRBV4-1 to TRBJ1-1; 9 nucleotides line up with TRBD1. The germline V gene has CDR1 MGHRA and CDR2 YSYEKL. The CDR3 length is 12 residues. Trimming took 3 bases from V and 13 from J; bases not matched to a gene: 6. CDR3 protein: CASSHGQGWSFF. The CDR3 region has the DNA TGCGCCAGCAGCCACGGACAGGGGTGGAGTTTCTTT.

The chain links TRBV6-2 or TRBV6-3 to TRBJ1-2, with 10 bases lining up with TRBD1. Germline V CDR1 and CDR2: MNHEY, SVGEGT. V lost 5 bases to trimming and J lost 4 bases; unmatched junction nucleotides: 10. This CDR3 contains 16 residues. The CDR3 DNA reads TGTGCCAGCAGTACCGGGACAGGGGTGTTTTTCTATGGCTACACCTTC. This sequence encodes CASSTGTGVFFYGYTF.

V gene TRBV5-1 combines with J gene TRBJ2-1, with 11 bases aligning to TRBD2. Looked up from germline, CDR1 is SGHRS and CDR2 is YFSETQ. The CDR3 has 16 amino acids. V was pared by 1 base and J by 2 bases, with 2 bases of the junction left unmatched. DNA for the CDR3: TGCGCCAGCAGCTTGACGACTAGCGGGGCCTACAATGAGCAGTTCTTC. Translating gives CASSLTTSGAYNEQFF.

The rearrangement uses TRBV6-4 and TRBJ1-6; weak D call: TRBD1 (6 bases). The CDR3 covers 15 residues. V was shortened by 2 bases and J by 2 bases, with 7 bases between the two germline ends. Germline V gives CDR1 MRHNA, CDR2 SNTAGT. CDR3 sequence: CASSDRDTYNSPLHF. The CDR3 DNA reads as TGTGCCAGCAGTGACAGGGACACCTATAATTCACCCCTCCACTTT.

This chain joins TRBV6-1 and TRBJ1-5; TRBD1 is a possible D gene (6 bases). CDR1 and CDR2 from the germline V gene are MNHNS and SASEGT. The CDR3 runs to 15 residues. V gave up 6 bases and J gave up 0 bases, with 12 bases separating them. The CDR3 nucleotides read TGTGCCAGCAGAACCGGGACATTTAGCAATCAGCCCCAGCATTTT. Translating gives CASRTGTFSNQPQHF.

The chain has TRBV4-1 and TRBJ2-1; 11 bases agree with TRBD2. The CDR3 length is 19 residues. Germline CDR1 reads MGHRA; CDR2 reads YSYEKL. V dropped 3 bases and J dropped 0; count of bases not matched to a gene: 10. The CDR3 protein is CASSHTRTSGQSSYNEQFF. CDR3 DNA: TGCGCCAGCAGCCACACACGGACTAGCGGGCAGAGCTCCTACAATGAGCAGTTCTTC.

The chain is built from TRBV12-3 or TRBV12-4 and TRBJ2-3; tentatively, D is TRBD1 or TRBD2 (6 bases each). CDR3 length: 14 residues. DNA for the CDR3: TGTGCTAGCGGCCTGGACAGAAGCACAGATACGCAGTATTTT. Residues: CASGLDRSTDTQYF.

This chain links TRBV5-5 with TRBJ1-5, with D hard to call. The germline gives CDR1 SGHKS, CDR2 YYEKEE (reference sequence). The CDR3 extends over 16 amino acids. With 0 bases removed from V and 1 base from J, the gap between germline ends came to 11 bases. Written as DNA, the CDR3 is TGTGCCAGCAGCTTGGGTTCAGGCGAAAGCAATCAGCCCCAGCATTTT. It translates to CASSLGSGESNQPQHF. Full variable domain (missing parts from reference TRBV5-5 and TRBJ1-5): DAGVTQSPTHLIKTRGQQVTLRCSPISGHKSVSWYQQVLGQGPQFIFQYYEKEERGRGNFPDRFSARQFPNYSSELNVNALLLGDSALYLCASSLGSGESNQPQHFGDGTRLSIL.

The J gene is TRBJ1-2, the V gene TRBV20-1; 8 bases align to TRBD1. This CDR3 has 17 residues. V lost 2 bases to trimming and J lost 0 bases; unmatched junction nucleotides: 11. Germline V CDR1 and CDR2: DFQATT, SNEGSKA (reference sequence). CDR3 in amino acids: CSARSRGQVSTNYGYTF. The CDR3 DNA reads TGCAGTGCTAGAAGCCGGGGACAGGTATCAACTAACTATGGCTACACCTTC.

This clonotype was found a few times. The chain recombines TRBV29-1 with TRBJ2-7, with D uncertain. Germline CDR1 and CDR2: SQVTM and ANQGSEA. The CDR3 has 14 residues. With 2 bases removed from V and 2 bases from J, the gap between germline ends came to 13 bases. CDR3 amino acids: CSVEKGVETYEQYF. CDR3 coding DNA: TGCAGCGTTGAAAAGGGCGTCGAGACCTACGAGCAGTACTTC.

This chain links TRBV29-1 with TRBJ1-1; no clear D gene. The germline V gene has CDR1 SQVTM and CDR2 ANQGSEA. The V end lost 2 bases, the J end lost 5 bases, and 15 bases lay between the germline ends. The CDR3 runs 14 residues. The CDR3 is CSVESRERLTEAFF. As DNA, the CDR3 is TGCAGCGTTGAATCGAGGGAGAGGTTAACTGAAGCTTTCTTT.

The chain carries TRBV20-1 and TRBJ2-1, with unresolved D. Trimming took 8 bases from V and 4 from J, leaving 18 bases between them. Germline-derived CDR1 and CDR2 are DFQATT and SNEGSKA (reference sequence). This CDR3 has 14 amino acids. Written as DNA, the CDR3 is TGCAGTTTACGCGGAAGAGTCAGGTACAATGAGCAGTTCTTC. It translates to CSLRGRVRYNEQFF.

The rearrangement joins TRBV7-8 to TRBJ2-1; 12 nucleotides match TRBD2. Trimming took 3 bases from V and 8 from J; bases not matched to a gene: 17. Germline values: CDR1 SGHVS, CDR2 FQNEAQ. This CDR3 has 19 amino acids. As DNA, the CDR3 is TGTGCCAGCAGCTTGATCCCAGGAGCGGGGCTAGCGGGGGGGCATGAGCAGTTCTTC. Amino acids: CASSLIPGAGLAGGHEQFF.

J is TRBJ2-3 and V is TRBV7-2; 14 nucleotides agree with TRBD2. The germline V gene has CDR1 SGHTA and CDR2 FQGNSA. This CDR3 contains 16 residues. Trimming cost V 1 base and J 6 bases; bases outside gene matches: 3. CDR3 amino acids: CASSLGLAGGRDTQYF. The DNA of the CDR3 is TGTGCCAGCAGCTTAGGACTAGCGGGAGGGCGTGATACGCAGTATTTT. The full variable domain, completed using reference TRBV7-2 and TRBJ2-3, is GAGVSQSPSNKVTEKGKDVELRCDPISGHTALYWYRQSLGQGLEFLIYFQGNSAPDKSGLPSDRFSAERTGGSVSTLTIQRTQQEDSAVYLCASSLGLAGGRDTQYFGPGTRLTVL.

This clonotype was counted only a few times. V gene TRBV18 combines with J gene TRBJ2-5, with a weak D call TRBD2 (5 bases). CDR3 length: 16 amino acids. Germline CDR1 reads KGHSH; CDR2 reads LQKENI. Trimming left V 1 base short and J 5 bases short, with 17 bases between. The CDR3 DNA reads TGTGCCAGCTCACCACTGAGTAAGGAGGTGGAGGAGACCCAGTACTTC. It encodes CASSPLSKEVEETQYF.

V usage is TRBV7-9 and J usage is TRBJ2-5, with a possible D match to TRBD1 (6 bases). With 2 bases removed from V and 2 bases from J, the gap between germline ends came to 18 bases. The CDR3 consists of 17 residues. Germline-derived CDR1 and CDR2 are SEHNR and FQNEAQ (reference sequence). CDR3 amino acids: CASSLPPGEHYQETQYF. The CDR3 region has the DNA TGTGCCAGCAGCTTACCTCCAGGGGAGCATTATCAAGAGACCCAGTACTTC.

This chain connects TRBV5-6 to TRBJ2-7, with 7 positions matching TRBD1. The CDR3 contains 15 residues. V lost 4 bases and J lost 0; bases outside the gene matches: 7. Germline assignment: CDR1 SGHDT and CDR2 YYEEEE. CDR3 nucleotide sequence: TGTGCCAGCAGCAAGGACAGGAGAGCCTCCTACGAGCAGTACTTC. It codes for CASSKDRRASYEQYF.

V and J are TRBV2 and TRBJ1-1, with unresolved D. Germline lookup yields CDR1 SNHLY and CDR2 FYNNEI. Trimming stripped 2 bases from V and 4 bases from J, with 11 bases between. This CDR3 has 14 residues. CDR3 in amino acids: CASSERLGSTEAFF. The CDR3 region has the DNA TGTGCCAGCAGTGAACGGTTAGGGTCCACTGAAGCTTTCTTT.

This chain links TRBV3-1 with TRBJ2-7; a possible D gene is TRBD1 (7 bases). Trimming removed 2 bases from V and 2 bases from J, with 13 bases in between. The CDR3 is made up of 15 amino acids. Per germline, CDR1 LGHDT and CDR2 YNNKEL (reference sequence). The CDR3 bases are TGTGCCAGCAGCCAATTCAGGGGGGCCCCCTACGAGCAGTACTTC. This sequence encodes CASSQFRGAPYEQYF.

This clonotype was counted at least ten times. The gene calls are TRBV2 and TRBJ2-1; 7 nucleotides align to TRBD1. Losses at the gene ends were 4 bases for V and 6 bases for J; bases not matched to a gene: 9. In germline, CDR1 is SNHLY, CDR2 FYNNEI. The CDR3 has 15 amino acids. CDR3 DNA sequence: TGTGCCAGCAGTGGACCGGGACAGCCGATCAATGAGCAGTTCTTC. This codes for CASSGPGQPINEQFF. The entire variable domain, with the rest obtained from reference TRBV2 and TRBJ2-1, is as follows: EPEVTQTPSHQVTQMGQEVILRCVPISNHLYFYWYRQILGQKVEFLVSFYNNEISEKSEIFDDQFSVERPDGSNFTLKIRSTKLEDSAMYFCASSGPGQPINEQFFGPGTRLTVL.